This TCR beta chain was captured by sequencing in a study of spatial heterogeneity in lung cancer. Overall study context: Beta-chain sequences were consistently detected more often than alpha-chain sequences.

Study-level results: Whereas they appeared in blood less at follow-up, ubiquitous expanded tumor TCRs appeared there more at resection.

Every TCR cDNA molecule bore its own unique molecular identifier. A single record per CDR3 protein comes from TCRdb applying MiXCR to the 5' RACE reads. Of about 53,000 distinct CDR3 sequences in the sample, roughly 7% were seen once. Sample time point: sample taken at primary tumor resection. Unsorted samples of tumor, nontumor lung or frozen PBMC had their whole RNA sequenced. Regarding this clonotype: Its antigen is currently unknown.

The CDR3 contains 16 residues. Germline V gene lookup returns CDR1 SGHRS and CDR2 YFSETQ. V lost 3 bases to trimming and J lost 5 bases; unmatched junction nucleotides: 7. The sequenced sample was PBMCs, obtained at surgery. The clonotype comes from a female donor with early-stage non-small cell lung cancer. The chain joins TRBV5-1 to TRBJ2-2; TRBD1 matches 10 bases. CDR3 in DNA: TGCGCCAGCAGCTACGGGACAGGGGTAGAAACCGGGGAGCTGTTTTTT. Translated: CASSYGTGVETGELFF.